This T cell receptor beta chain was identified in a study of blood T cell repertoires in COVID-19. The CDR3 is made up of 16 amino acids. Germline assignment: CDR1 MNHEY and CDR2 SMNVEV (reference sequence). V lost 5 bases to trimming and J lost 4 bases, with 17 bases between them. Authors' methods: Amplification of reference gene primers provided the estimated nucleated cell counts. Produced via immunoSEQ multiplex PCR; TCRdb's table is partial and in-frame only. V and J calls and clone size are as listed in that table; D and trimming were resolved from the DNA. This table holds roughly 160,000 clones, approximately 91% found once.

The V and J genes are TRBV27 and TRBJ1-4; TRBD1 is a possible D gene (5 bases). This TCR was sampled from a man aged 18 to 29 with acute or convalescent COVID-19. Specimen: peripheral blood. CDR3 nucleotide sequence: TGTGCCAGCAGTCCTTCCCCAGGAGGGGATAATGAAAAACTGTTTTTT. Residues: CASSPSPGGDNEKLFF. The full variable domain, rest sourced from reference TRBV27 and TRBJ1-4, is EAQVTQNPRYLITVTGKKLTVTCSQNMNHEYMSWYRQDPGLGLRQIYYSMNVEVTDKGDVPEGYKVSRKEKRNFPLILESPSPNQTSLYFCASSPSPGGDNEKLFFGSGTQLSVL.